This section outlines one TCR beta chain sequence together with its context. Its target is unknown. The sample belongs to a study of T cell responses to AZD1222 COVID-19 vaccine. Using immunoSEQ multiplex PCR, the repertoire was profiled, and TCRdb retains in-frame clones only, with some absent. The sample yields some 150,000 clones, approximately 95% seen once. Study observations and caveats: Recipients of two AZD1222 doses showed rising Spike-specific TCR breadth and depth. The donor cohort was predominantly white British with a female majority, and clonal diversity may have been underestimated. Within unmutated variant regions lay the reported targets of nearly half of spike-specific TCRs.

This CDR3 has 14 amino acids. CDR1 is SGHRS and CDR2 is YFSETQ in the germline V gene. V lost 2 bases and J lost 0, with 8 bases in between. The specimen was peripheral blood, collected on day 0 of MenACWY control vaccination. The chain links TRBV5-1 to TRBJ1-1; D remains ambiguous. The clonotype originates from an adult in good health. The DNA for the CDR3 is TGCGCCAGCAGCTTAATGGGGTTGAACACTGAAGCTTTCTTT. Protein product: CASSLMGLNTEAFF.